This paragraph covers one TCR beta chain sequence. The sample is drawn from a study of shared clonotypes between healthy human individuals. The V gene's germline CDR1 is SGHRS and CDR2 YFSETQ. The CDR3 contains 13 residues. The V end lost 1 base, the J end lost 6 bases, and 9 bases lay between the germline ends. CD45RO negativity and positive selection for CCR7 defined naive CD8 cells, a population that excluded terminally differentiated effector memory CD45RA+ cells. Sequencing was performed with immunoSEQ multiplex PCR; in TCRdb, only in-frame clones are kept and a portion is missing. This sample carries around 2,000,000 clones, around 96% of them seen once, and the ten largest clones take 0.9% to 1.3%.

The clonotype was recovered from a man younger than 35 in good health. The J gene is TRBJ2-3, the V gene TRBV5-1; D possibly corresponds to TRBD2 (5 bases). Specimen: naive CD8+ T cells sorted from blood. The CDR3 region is CASSLWLADTQYF. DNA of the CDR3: TGCGCCAGCAGCTTGTGGTTAGCGGATACGCAGTATTTT.